This T cell receptor beta chain stems from a study of T cells after posttransplantation cyclophosphamide (TCRdb year 2016). Describing the broader study: Using TRB sequencing, the study followed how the T cell repertoire reconstituted after myeloablative bone marrow transplantation in which posttransplantation cyclophosphamide served as GVHD prophylaxis. Samples from about 32 PTCy-treated patients and roughly 17 related bone marrow donors of those patients were subjected to antigen receptor sequencing. Blood from all 34 PTCy patients with 1-year posttransplant specimens was subjected to TRB sequencing. TRB sequencing was also done on up to about 3 additional blood samples from 2 to 5.2 years after transplant in 3 patients, and on pretransplant blood from a handful of patients. TRA and TRB clonality were tightly correlated in eight to ten samples, so subsequent TCR analyses focused on TRB only. Public TRB sequences were searched against a database of over 3,000 sequences associated with responses to pathogens, tumor antigens, self-antigens and alloantigens.

Viable CD3+CD4+ or CD3+CD8+ cells that were CCR7+CD45RA+CD45RO-CD95-CD27+CD28+ were defined as naive T cells. On the day of marrow donation, related bone marrow donors gave peripheral blood samples. Peripheral blood and bone marrow mononuclear cells were isolated by Ficoll-Hypaque density centrifugation and cryopreserved. CD4+ and CD8+ T cells, including naive and memory subsets, were sorted by FACS using a FACSAria II. Based on the germline V gene, the CDR1 and CDR2 sequences are MDHEN and SYDVKM. The CDR3 covers 17 residues, taking in both the cysteine and the phenylalanine. The DNA shown is the 51-base CDR3, in frame from base 1. Trimmed from V: 5 bases; trimmed from J: 4 bases; junction bases lacking a gene match: 14. Genomic DNA was used for TRB sequencing, which was performed with the immunoSEQ assay at survey resolution or with the hsTCRB kit. Regarding the original processing steps: Initial read processing used immunoSEQ software, and repertoire analyses used the LymphoSeq R package. Clonality was calculated as 1 minus normalized Shannon entropy, and the Gini coefficient was also calculated for each TRB dataset. Phenotypes of unsorted samples were inferred by mapping TRB sequences from sorted subsets of the recipient or donor onto the same recipient's unsorted samples. TCRdb provides this immuneACCESS table in a form limited to in-frame rearrangements. Some clones are lacking; in checked studies, under half of them reflect an unresolved V gene, and why the rest are absent is not known. The DNA was the basis for D and trimming; V, J and clone size are from that table. Counted in this sample were about 19,000 clones; 95% to 98% of them appeared once. Roughly 0.15% of the sample belongs to the ten largest clones.

Overall results and qualifications from the work: The TRB repertoires of T cells infiltrating skin or GI tract showed only limited overlap with the TRB repertoires of T cells in blood. Across the 35 to 55 patients, TRB clonality was highly associated with recipient CMV seropositivity and CMV reactivation, and diversity with PTCy was similar to that in the CNI/methotrexate controls. Donor-recipient similarity was low at 1-2 months but rose over the first year, and later blood repertoires were often dominated by donor CD8+ memory clones.

Concerning this clone itself: This clone's antigen is unknown. It has no much larger one-base neighbor in the sample; base qualities were not kept.

The chain is encoded by TRBV28 joined to TRBJ2-3, with 8 junctional bases fitting TRBD1. The sequence was obtained from a man aged 40-50 years in good health, CMV-negative, and a related stem cell transplant donor. Material: naive CD4+ T cells sorted from PBMCs. This receptor has the CDR3 CASSPQRTGIVADTQYF. At the DNA level, the sequence is TGTGCCAGCAGTCCACAGAGGACAGGGATCGTAGCAGATACGCAGTATTTT.